Listed below are T cell receptor beta chains from one sample, sequenced in a study of CD8+ T cells in alopecia areata. Repertoires were generated with immunoSEQ multiplex PCR, while TCRdb's copy carries only in-frame clones and drops some. The sample lists 150,000 to 200,000 clones, roughly 58% occurring once. Sequencing was performed on CD4+ T cells sorted from blood, taken at approximately week 55, from a patient treated with tofacitinib. Receptor source: a human donor with alopecia areata. The CDR3 runs from the conserved cysteine through the conserved F or W. D genes are given only for firm matches. Some rows have no size entry. The others give once, few or many, or a class for an expanded clone.

CDR3 | DNA | J | V | size | D
CASSRAGGVLETQYF | TGTGCCAGCAGCCGAGCGGGGGGTGTTTTAGAGACCCAGTACTTC | TRBJ2-5 | TRBV5-6 | NA | TRBD2
CAVDWRGEQFF | TGTGCCGTCGATTGGCGGGGTGAGCAGTTCTTC | TRBJ2-1 | TRBV5-6 | NA | NA
CASSLRGRVQETQYF | TGTGCCAGCAGTTTGCGGGGTAGGGTACAAGAGACCCAGTACTTC | TRBJ2-5 | TRBV27 | NA | NA
CASSDSGEDGYTF | TGTGCCAGCAGTGACTCAGGGGAGGATGGCTACACCTTC | TRBJ1-2 | TRBV2 | NA | NA
CASSSGAINQPQHF | TGTGCCAGCAGCTCCGGGGCGATTAATCAGCCCCAGCATTTT | TRBJ1-5 | TRBV7-2 | NA | NA
CAWSTGGSGNTIYF | TGTGCCTGGAGCACAGGGGGGTCCGGAAACACCATATATTTT | TRBJ1-3 | TRBV30 | NA | TRBD1
CASSLGTGVGETQYF | TGCGCCAGCAGCTTGGGTACCGGGGTTGGGGAGACCCAGTACTTC | TRBJ2-5 | TRBV5-1 | NA | NA
CASSQGLGPYGYTF | TGTGCCAGCAGCCAAGGGCTGGGACCCTATGGCTACACCTTC | TRBJ1-2 | TRBV14 | NA | NA
CASSPDRGMETQYF | TGTGCCAGCAGCCCGGACAGGGGGATGGAGACCCAGTACTTC | TRBJ2-5 | TRBV7-2 | NA | TRBD1
CASSLVTGTGQGYTF | TGCGCCAGCAGCTTGGTAACCGGGACAGGGCAGGGCTACACCTTC | TRBJ1-2 | TRBV5-1 | NA | TRBD1
CAWSGNRNSPLHF | TGTGCCTGGAGTGGAAACAGGAATTCACCCCTCCACTTT | TRBJ1-6 | TRBV30 | NA | NA
CASSLKRGLYEQYF | TGTGCCAGCAGTTTGAAGCGGGGCCTCTACGAGCAGTACTTC | TRBJ2-7 | TRBV28 | few | TRBD2
CASSQGDRGQYQPQHF | TGTGCCAGCAGCCAGGGCGACAGGGGGCAATATCAGCCCCAGCATTTT | TRBJ1-5 | TRBV4-2 | once | TRBD1
CARAERGPYEQYF | TGTGCCAGAGCGGAGCGGGGTCCCTACGAGCAGTACTTC | TRBJ2-7 | TRBV2 | NA | TRBD2
CASSLKDSSGYTF | TGCGCCAGCAGCTTGAAAGACTCTTCCGGCTACACCTTC | TRBJ1-2 | TRBV5-1 | NA | NA
CATRGATGDAYEQYF | TGTGCCACCAGGGGGGCGACAGGGGACGCGTACGAGCAGTACTTC | TRBJ2-7 | TRBV15 | NA | TRBD1
CAWSFPGQLPNEQFF | TGTGCCTGGAGTTTCCCGGGACAGCTGCCGAATGAGCAGTTCTTC | TRBJ2-1 | TRBV30 | NA | TRBD1
CASSLAEAGLAGTGELFF | TGCGCCAGCAGCTTGGCCGAGGCGGGACTAGCGGGGACCGGGGAGCTGTTTTTT | TRBJ2-2 | TRBV5-1 | few | TRBD2
CASRKGQAGEAFF | TGTGCCAGCAGGAAGGGACAGGCGGGTGAAGCTTTCTTT | TRBJ1-1 | TRBV6-5 | NA | TRBD1
CASSKDQSRQFF | TGTGCCAGCAGCAAAGATCAGTCTCGGCAGTTCTTC | TRBJ2-1 | TRBV6-1 | NA | NA
CASSVAGGPQETQYF | TGTGCCAGCAGCGTAGCGGGGGGGCCCCAAGAGACCCAGTACTTC | TRBJ2-5 | TRBV9 | few | TRBD2
CAIGQNPNYGYTF | TGTGCCATCGGACAGAATCCGAACTATGGCTACACCTTC | TRBJ1-2 | TRBV10-3 | NA | NA
CASTRGAGSNEQYF | TGTGCCAGCACCAGAGGGGCAGGTTCTAACGAGCAGTACTTC | TRBJ2-7 | TRBV6-5 | NA | NA
CASSFTFRAQQFF | TGTGCCAGCAGCTTTACTTTCCGCGCCCAGCAGTTCTTC | TRBJ2-1 | TRBV7-8 | NA | NA
CARGTGAYNEQFF | TGTGCCCGAGGGACAGGGGCCTACAATGAGCAGTTCTTC | TRBJ2-1 | TRBV30 | NA | TRBD1
CASSPPPTGTRPNSPLHF | TGTGCCAGCTCACCCCCACCTACCGGGACAAGGCCAAATTCACCCCTCCACTTT | TRBJ1-6 | TRBV18 | NA | NA
CASSLGRDREAFF | TGTGCCAGCAGCTTAGGAAGGGACAGGGAAGCTTTCTTT | TRBJ1-1 | TRBV11-2 | NA | TRBD1
CASSLILRRQETQYF | TGTGCCAGCAGCTTAATCCTTAGGCGGCAAGAGACCCAGTACTTC | TRBJ2-5 | TRBV7-9 | NA | NA
CATSRGETGDGQYF | TGTGCCACCAGCCGGGGGGAGACAGGGGATGGGCAGTACTTC | TRBJ2-7 | TRBV15 | NA | NA
CASSPQGGVYEQYF | TGTGCCAGCAGCCCGCAGGGAGGCGTCTACGAGCAGTACTTC | TRBJ2-7 | TRBV9 | NA | NA
CASSLAPLLAGGSYEQYF | TGTGCCAGCAGCTTAGCCCCGTTACTAGCAGGGGGCTCCTACGAGCAGTACTTC | TRBJ2-7 | TRBV7-9 | NA | NA
CASSPPGVVSQLGETQYF | TGTGCCAGCAGTCCACCCGGGGTAGTCTCCCAGCTGGGAGAGACCCAGTACTTC | TRBJ2-5 | TRBV5-4 | NA | NA
CASRRDRGRNTEAFF | TGTGCCAGCAGAAGGGACAGGGGCCGGAACACTGAAGCTTTCTTT | TRBJ1-1 | TRBV6-5 | NA | TRBD1
CASRPGEETQYF | TGCGCCAGCAGACCGGGAGAAGAGACCCAGTACTTC | TRBJ2-5 | TRBV5-1 | once | NA
CSASINTEAFF | TGCAGCGCATCCATTAACACTGAAGCTTTCTTT | TRBJ1-1 | TRBV29-1 | NA | NA
CASSYSPTGLNQPQHF | TGTGCCAGCAGTTACTCGCCGACAGGGTTGAATCAGCCCCAGCATTTT | TRBJ1-5 | TRBV6-6 | NA | TRBD1
CTSSREGLNYGYTF | TGCACCAGCAGCCGAGAGGGGTTGAACTATGGCTACACCTTC | TRBJ1-2 | TRBV1 | NA | NA
CASSYSDPGKETQYF | TGTGCCAGCAGTTATTCCGATCCAGGGAAAGAGACCCAGTACTTC | TRBJ2-5 | TRBV6-9 | NA | NA
CASSSQGNADTQYF | TGCGCCAGCAGCTCACAGGGCAACGCAGATACGCAGTATTTT | TRBJ2-3 | TRBV5-1 | NA | NA
CASSLRVKRDGYTF | TGTGCCAGCAGCTTACGGGTTAAAAGGGACGGCTACACCTTC | TRBJ1-2 | TRBV11-2 | NA | NA
CASSVGTGLETQYF | TGTGCCAGCAGCGTAGGGACGGGTCTAGAGACCCAGTACTTC | TRBJ2-5 | TRBV9 | few | NA
CASSPQQGTYNEQFF | TGTGCCAGCAGCCCCCAACAGGGAACCTACAATGAGCAGTTCTTC | TRBJ2-1 | TRBV7-6 | NA | NA
CASSGLSGGMKETQYF | TGTGCCAGCAGCGGCCTGAGCGGGGGGATGAAGGAGACCCAGTACTTC | TRBJ2-5 | TRBV9 | NA | TRBD2
CASSFSTGGGGYTF | TGTGCCAGCAGCTTCTCAACAGGGGGAGGTGGCTACACCTTC | TRBJ1-2 | TRBV13 | NA | TRBD1
CSVVIPQGGYTF | TGCAGCGTTGTTATCCCGCAGGGGGGCTACACCTTC | TRBJ1-2 | TRBV29-1 | NA | NA
CASSLMVVETQYF | TGCGCCAGCAGCTTGATGGTTGTGGAGACCCAGTACTTC | TRBJ2-5 | TRBV5-1 | NA | NA
CASSRLITGYEQYF | TGTGCCAGCAGCCGCCTAATAACAGGGTACGAGCAGTACTTC | TRBJ2-7 | TRBV6-5 | NA | NA
CSAKRRIDTDTQYF | TGCAGCGCCAAGCGCCGAATCGACACAGATACGCAGTATTTT | TRBJ2-3 | TRBV29-1 | few | NA
CASSAPGTPGETQYF | TGTGCCAGCAGCGCCCCCGGGACGCCCGGAGAGACCCAGTACTTC | TRBJ2-5 | TRBV7-2 | NA | NA
CASSGTGTRTDTQYF | TGTGCCAGCAGCGGCACGGGGACCCGCACAGATACGCAGTATTTT | TRBJ2-3 | TRBV7-2 | once | NA
CATTRTPGPTDTQYF | TGTGCCACCACTCGAACCCCCGGGCCCACAGATACGCAGTATTTT | TRBJ2-3 | TRBV9 | NA | NA
CASSQVASSGELFF | TGTGCCAGCAGCCAAGTGGCTAGCTCCGGGGAGCTGTTTTTT | TRBJ2-2 | TRBV14 | NA | NA
CASRIRSGYGYTF | TGTGCCAGCAGAATTAGGTCGGGCTATGGCTACACCTTC | TRBJ1-2 | TRBV28 | NA | NA
CSVGSRVYEQYF | TGCAGCGTTGGATCAAGAGTCTACGAGCAGTACTTC | TRBJ2-7 | TRBV29-1 | few | NA
CASSPGVPGVNEQFF | TGTGCCAGCAGCCCAGGGGTACCCGGTGTGAATGAGCAGTTCTTC | TRBJ2-1 | TRBV9 | NA | NA
CAWSMGGGAGYTF | TGTGCCTGGAGTATGGGAGGGGGCGCGGGCTACACCTTC | TRBJ1-2 | TRBV30 | once | TRBD1
CASSVGQLYQPQHF | TGCGCCAGCAGCGTGGGACAGCTCTATCAGCCCCAGCATTTT | TRBJ1-5 | TRBV5-1 | few | TRBD1
CASSSRQVRGSYEQYF | TGTGCCAGCAGTTCCAGACAGGTCAGGGGCTCCTACGAGCAGTACTTC | TRBJ2-7 | TRBV27 | NA | NA